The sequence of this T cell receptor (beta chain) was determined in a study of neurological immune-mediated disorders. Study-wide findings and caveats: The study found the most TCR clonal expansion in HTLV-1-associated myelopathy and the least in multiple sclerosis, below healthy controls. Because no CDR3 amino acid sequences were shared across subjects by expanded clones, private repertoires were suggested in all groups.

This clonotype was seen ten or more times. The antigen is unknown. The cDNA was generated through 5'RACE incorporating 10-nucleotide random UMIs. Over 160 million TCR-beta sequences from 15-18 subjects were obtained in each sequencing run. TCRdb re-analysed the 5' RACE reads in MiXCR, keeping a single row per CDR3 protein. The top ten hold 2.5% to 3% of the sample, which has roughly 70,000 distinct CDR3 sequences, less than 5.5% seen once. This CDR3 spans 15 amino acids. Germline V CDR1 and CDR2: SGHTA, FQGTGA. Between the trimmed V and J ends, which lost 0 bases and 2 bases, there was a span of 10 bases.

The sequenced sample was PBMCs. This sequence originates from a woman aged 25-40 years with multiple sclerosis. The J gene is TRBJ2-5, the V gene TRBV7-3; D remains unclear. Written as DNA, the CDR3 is TGTGCCAGCAGCTTAACTCACGGCGGACAAGAGACCCAGTACTTC. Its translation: CASSLTHGGQETQYF.